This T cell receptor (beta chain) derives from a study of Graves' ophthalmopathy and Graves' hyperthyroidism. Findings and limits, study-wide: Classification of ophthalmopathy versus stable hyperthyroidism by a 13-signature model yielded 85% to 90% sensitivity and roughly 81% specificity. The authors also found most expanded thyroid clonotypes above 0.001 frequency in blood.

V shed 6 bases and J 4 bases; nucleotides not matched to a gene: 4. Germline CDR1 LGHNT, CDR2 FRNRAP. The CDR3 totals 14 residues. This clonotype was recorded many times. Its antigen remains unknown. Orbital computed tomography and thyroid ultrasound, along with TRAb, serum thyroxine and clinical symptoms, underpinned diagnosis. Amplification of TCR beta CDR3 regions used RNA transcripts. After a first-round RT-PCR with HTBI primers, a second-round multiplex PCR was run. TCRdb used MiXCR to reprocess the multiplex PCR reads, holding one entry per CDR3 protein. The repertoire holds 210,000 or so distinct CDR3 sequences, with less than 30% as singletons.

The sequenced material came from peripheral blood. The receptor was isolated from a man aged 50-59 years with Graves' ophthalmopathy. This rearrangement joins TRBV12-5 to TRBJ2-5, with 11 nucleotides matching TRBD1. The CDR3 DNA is TGTGCTAGTGGCCCGGGACAGGGGGGAGAGACCCAGTACTTC. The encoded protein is CASGPGQGGETQYF.